This passage covers 25 T cell receptor beta chains from one sample sequenced in a study of cytomegalovirus exposure and HLA in healthy donors. The PCR was carried out with 60 Vbeta primers and 13 Jbeta primers. The protocol was immunoSEQ multiplex PCR, while the TCRdb copy is restricted to in-frame clones and leaves out a portion. The sample carries about 95,000 clones, 80% to 90% recorded once. Source material: PBMCs. The receptors here all came from a man aged 30-40 years in good health and CMV-seropositive.

CDR3 DNA sequence: TGTGCCAGCAGCCCCAGTTCGACCGGTAGCGGGAGTAATGAGCAGTTCTTC. It translates to CASSPSSTGSGSNEQFF. The rearrangement joins TRBV7-2 to TRBJ2-1; TRBD2 matches 9 bases. Germline V gives CDR1 SGHTA, CDR2 FQGNSA. The V and J ends lost 5 bases and 7 bases, in that order; junction bases with no gene match: 15. There are 17 residues in the CDR3.

This chain links TRBV6-5 with TRBJ1-2; TRBD1 agrees at 7 bases. The CDR3 runs to 15 residues. V trimming: 2 bases; J trimming: 2 bases; junction bases outside the gene matches: 5. Germline CDR1 is MNHEY and CDR2 is SVGAGI. DNA of the CDR3: TGTGCCAGCAGTTACGGGCCGGGACAGAACTATGGCTACACCTTC. Residues: CASSYGPGQNYGYTF.

The rearrangement uses TRBV19 and TRBJ2-2; D gene unclear. Per germline, CDR1 LNHDA and CDR2 SQIVND (reference sequence). Between the trimmed V and J ends, which lost 7 bases and 0 bases, there was a span of 12 bases. The CDR3 is made up of 15 amino acids. CDR3 in amino acids: CASTIWSANTGELFF. The CDR3 nucleotides are TGTGCCAGTACGATCTGGTCAGCGAACACCGGGGAGCTGTTTTTT. The entire variable domain, with the rest obtained from reference TRBV19 and TRBJ2-2, is as follows: DGGITQSPKYLFRKEGQNVTLSCEQNLNHDAMYWYRQDPGQGLRLIYYSQIVNDFQKGDIAEGYSVSREKKESFPLTVTSAQKNPTAFYLCASTIWSANTGELFFGEGSRLTVL.

The rearrangement uses TRBV5-1 and TRBJ1-1; D unclear. Per germline, CDR1 SGHRS and CDR2 YFSETQ. CDR3 length equals 14 residues. The V gene lost 4 bases and the J gene lost 1 base, with 11 bases spanning the gap. In nucleotides, the CDR3 is TGCGCCAGCAGCCCCATCACATGGAACACTGAAGCTTTCTTT. It translates to CASSPITWNTEAFF.

This chain joins TRBV2 and TRBJ1-5, with a tentative D call TRBD1 (5 bases). This CDR3 spans 14 amino acids. Per the germline V gene, CDR1 is SNHLY and CDR2 is FYNNEI. Trimming pared 7 bases from V and 6 bases from J, leaving 16 bases between. CDR3 DNA sequence: TGTGCCAGCATCTCAGGTACAGGCGGTCAGCCCCAGCATTTT. It yields the protein CASISGTGGQPQHF.

In this sample, this clone turned up a few times. V usage is TRBV6-6 and J usage is TRBJ1-5; 7 bases agree with TRBD1. Per germline, CDR1 MNHNY and CDR2 SVGAGI (reference sequence). V gave up 5 bases and J gave up 7 bases; unmatched junction bases: 8. This CDR3 is 14 amino acids long. Here the CDR3 reads CASSDDRAWQPQHF. As DNA, the CDR3 is TGTGCCAGCAGTGATGACAGGGCGTGGCAGCCCCAGCATTTT.

The chain joins TRBV10-3 to TRBJ2-7, with D perhaps TRBD2 (6 bases). Trimming cost V 0 bases and J 0 bases, with 12 bases left between them. The germline gives CDR1 ENHRY, CDR2 SYGVKD. The CDR3 spans 16 residues. The CDR3 bases are TGTGCCATCAGTGAGTCCCTAGCGCTGAGCTCCTACGAGCAGTACTTC. It is translated as CAISESLALSSYEQYF.

J is TRBJ2-3 and V is TRBV15; possible D gene TRBD2, 5 bases. The V and J ends lost 1 base and 7 bases respectively, with 12 bases between them. The CDR3 is 14 amino acids. Germline-derived CDR1 and CDR2 are LNHNV and YYDKDF (reference sequence). The CDR3: CATSRVEEVYTQYF. CDR3 DNA: TGTGCCACCAGCAGAGTTGAGGAGGTGTATACGCAGTATTTT.

V gene TRBV4-3 combines with J gene TRBJ2-7, with D possibly matching TRBD1 (6 bases). V was cut by 1 base and J by 4 bases, with 11 bases left in between. The CDR3 totals 14 residues. Germline V gene data show CDR1 as LGHNA and CDR2 as YSLEER. The CDR3: CASSQAQGKYEQYF. The CDR3 coding sequence is TGCGCCAGCAGCCAAGCCCAGGGGAAGTACGAGCAGTACTTC.

This clone came up a few times. The chain has TRBV7-6 and TRBJ2-1, with TRBD2 as a possible D gene (6 bases). Trimming cost V 3 bases and J 0 bases, with 9 bases left between them. Germline V CDR1 and CDR2: SGHVS, FNYEAQ. CDR3 length: 15 amino acids. CDR3 amino acids: CASSFDGSSYNEQFF. For the CDR3, the DNA is TGTGCCAGCAGCTTCGACGGGAGCTCCTACAATGAGCAGTTCTTC.

A remark on this clone: At one of its ends the junction is not consistent with the germline gene, which may arise from a read error. The V and J genes are TRBV7-9 and TRBJ2-5; tentatively, D is TRBD2 (6 bases). CDR1 is SEHNR, CDR2 FQNEAQ, per germline (reference sequence). This CDR3 has 16 amino acids. CDR3 loop: CSSNLQLDLRGETQYF. CDR3 coding DNA: TGTTCCAGCAACTTACAGCTGGACTTGCGGGGAGAGACCCAGTACTTC.

Only one count was recorded for this clone. The rearrangement joins TRBV5-6 to TRBJ2-7, with D perhaps matching TRBD1 (6 bases). Deletions cut 4 bases from V and 9 bases from J, with 26 bases between. The CDR3 consists of 16 residues. CDR1 is SGHDT, CDR2 YYEEEE, per germline. This CDR3 reads CASSLYSGGQSNGQYF. CDR3 bases: TGTGCCAGCAGCCTGTACTCAGGCGGACAGTCCAACGGGCAGTACTTC.

The CDR3 region is CASSQDGRGSSNEQFF. The CDR3 DNA reads as TGCGCCAGCAGCCAAGACGGGCGCGGGAGCAGCAATGAGCAGTTCTTC. The V and J genes are TRBV4-3 and TRBJ2-1, with 7 nucleotides matching TRBD2. The J segment lost 6 bases and the V segment lost 0 bases, leaving 8 bases of the junction unmatched. The germline CDR1 and CDR2 sequences are LGHNA and YSLEER. The CDR3 has 16 amino acids.

The chain combines TRBV10-2 with TRBJ2-7, with 7 nucleotides matching TRBD2. CDR1 and CDR2 from the germline V gene are WSHSY and SAAADI. Germline trimming cut 7 bases from V and 0 bases from J; bases unmatched to any gene: 12. The length of the CDR3 is 16 residues. DNA of the CDR3: TGCGCCAGCATCCCGGGGGGAGCCACCATCTCCTACGAGCAGTACTTC. Its translation: CASIPGGATISYEQYF.

In its sample, this clone was seen once. This sequence joins TRBV27 and TRBJ1-5; 7 bases match TRBD1. CDR1 and CDR2 (germline): MNHEY, SMNVEV (reference sequence). There are 15 residues in the CDR3. J was trimmed by 0 bases and V by 7 bases; bases with no gene match: 6. The CDR3 nucleotides read TGTGCCAGCACCCCGGGACAGAATAGCAATCAGCCCCAGCATTTT. It is translated as CASTPGQNSNQPQHF.

This clone was counted a few times. This chain connects TRBV5-6 to TRBJ1-2; D is unclear. The V and J ends lost 2 bases and 0 bases respectively, with 8 bases between them. Germline CDR1 is SGHDT and CDR2 is YYEEEE. CDR3 size: 14 residues. DNA of the CDR3: TGTGCCAGCAGCTTAAGAGGAACTAACTATGGCTACACCTTC. Protein: CASSLRGTNYGYTF.

The rearrangement uses TRBV6-5 and TRBJ1-1; TRBD1 matches at 9 bases. CDR1 MNHEY and CDR2 SVGAGI come from the germline V gene. This CDR3 contains 13 residues. The trim removed 6 bases at V and 6 bases at J, leaving 5 bases unmatched. In DNA form, the CDR3 reads TGTGCCAGCAGGCGACAGGGGGATTCTGAAGCTTTCTTT. It encodes CASRRQGDSEAFF.

The chain carries TRBV7-9 and TRBJ2-5, with D perhaps TRBD2 (7 bases). The assigned J gene may be wrong: the sequence end matches TRBJ2-7 better. CDR1 is SEHNR, CDR2 FQNEAQ, per germline (reference sequence). This CDR3 spans 14 amino acids. CDR3 nucleotide sequence: TGTGCCAGCAGCCCGATGGGGGGGCCAAACGAGCAGTACTTC. It encodes CASSPMGGPNEQYF.

The V call is TRBV10-2, the J call TRBJ2-3; D gene unclear. The germline V and J ends were trimmed by 7 bases and 4 bases, with 9 bases remaining between them. The CDR3 has 12 amino acids. Looked up from germline, CDR1 is WSHSY and CDR2 is SAAADI. CDR3: CASNVASDTQYF. The CDR3 nucleotides read TGCGCCAGCAATGTAGCATCAGATACGCAGTATTTT.

This rearrangement joins TRBV28 to TRBJ1-2; 8 bases agree with TRBD1. Trimming removed 6 bases from V and 4 bases from J; junction bases left unmatched: 4. In germline, CDR1 is MDHEN, CDR2 SYDVKM. The CDR3 sequence is 13 residues long. The CDR3 DNA follows: TGTGCCAGCAGCCCAGGGGGCGTCTATGGCTACACCTTC. It translates to CASSPGGVYGYTF.

The rearrangement joins TRBV30 to TRBJ1-2, with 9 bases fitting TRBD1. The CDR3 consists of 12 residues. The J segment lost 2 bases and the V segment lost 7 bases, leaving 2 bases of the junction unmatched. Per germline, CDR1 GTSNPN and CDR2 SVGIG (reference sequence). The CDR3 protein is CALTGGNYGYTF. DNA for the CDR3: TGTGCCTTGACAGGGGGAAACTATGGCTACACCTTC.

The rearrangement links TRBV27 to TRBJ2-5, with 8 bases matching TRBD2. With V trimmed by 7 bases and J by 5 bases, 9 bases remained unmatched. The CDR3 spans 14 residues. Germline values: CDR1 MNHEY, CDR2 SMNVEV (reference sequence). CDR3 in amino acids: CASTPGGGRETQYF. The DNA for the CDR3 is TGTGCCAGCACTCCGGGGGGGGGACGGGAGACCCAGTACTTC.

J is TRBJ1-1 and V is TRBV30, with D possibly matching TRBD1 (6 bases). CDR3 size: 13 residues. Germline V gene data show CDR1 as GTSNPN and CDR2 as SVGIG (reference sequence). V lost 1 base, J lost 4 bases, and 10 bases lay in between. The CDR3 DNA sequence: TGTGCCTGGAGTGGGCAGGGGACCACTGAAGCTTTCTTT. Its protein is CAWSGQGTTEAFF.

This chain connects TRBV2 to TRBJ1-1; no reliable D call. Deletions cut 6 bases from V and 1 base from J, with 18 bases between. This CDR3 region has 16 residues. Per germline, CDR1 SNHLY and CDR2 FYNNEI. CDR3: CASRRLLLSANTEAFF. The CDR3 coding sequence is TGTGCCAGCAGAAGGCTTCTTTTGAGCGCGAACACTGAAGCTTTCTTT.

The gene calls are TRBV4-3 and TRBJ1-5, with D maybe TRBD1 (5 bases). The CDR3 loop spans 15 amino acids. V was pared by 4 bases and J by 4 bases, with 14 bases between. CDR1 and CDR2 (germline): LGHNA, YSLEER. The CDR3 DNA sequence: TGCGCCAGCAGCCCCGAGGCAGGGATTAATCAGCCCCAGCATTTT. It encodes CASSPEAGINQPQHF.